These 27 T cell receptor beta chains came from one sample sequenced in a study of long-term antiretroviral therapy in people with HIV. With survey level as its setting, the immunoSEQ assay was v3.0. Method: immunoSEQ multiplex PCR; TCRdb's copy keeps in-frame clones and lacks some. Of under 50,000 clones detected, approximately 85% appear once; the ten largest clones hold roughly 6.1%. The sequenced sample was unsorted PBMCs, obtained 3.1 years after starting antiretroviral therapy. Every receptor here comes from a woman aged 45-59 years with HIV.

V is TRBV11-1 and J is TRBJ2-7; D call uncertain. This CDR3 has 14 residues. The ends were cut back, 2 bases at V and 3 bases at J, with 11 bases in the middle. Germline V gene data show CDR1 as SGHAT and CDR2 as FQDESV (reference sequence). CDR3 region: CASSLSRLLYEQYF. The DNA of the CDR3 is TGTGCCAGCAGCTTATCCAGACTCCTCTACGAGCAGTACTTC.

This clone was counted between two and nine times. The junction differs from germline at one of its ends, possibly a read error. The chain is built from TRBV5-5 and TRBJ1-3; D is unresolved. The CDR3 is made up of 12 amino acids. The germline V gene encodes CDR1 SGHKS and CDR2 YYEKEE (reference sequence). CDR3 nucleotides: TGTGCCAGCAGCTTGGCCTCATCGGGTGAGGATTTT. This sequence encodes CASSLASSGEDF. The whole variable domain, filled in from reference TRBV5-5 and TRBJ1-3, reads DAGVTQSPTHLIKTRGQQVTLRCSPISGHKSVSWYQQVLGQGPQFIFQYYEKEERGRGNFPDRFSARQFPNYSSELNVNALLLGDSALYLCASSLASSGEDFGEGSWLTVV.

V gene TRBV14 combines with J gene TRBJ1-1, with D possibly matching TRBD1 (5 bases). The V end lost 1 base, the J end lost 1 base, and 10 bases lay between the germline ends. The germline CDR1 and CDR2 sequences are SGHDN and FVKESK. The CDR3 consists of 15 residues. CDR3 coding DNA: TGTGCCAGCAGCCAAGCAAGGGGACGGAACACTGAAGCTTTCTTT. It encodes CASSQARGRNTEAFF.

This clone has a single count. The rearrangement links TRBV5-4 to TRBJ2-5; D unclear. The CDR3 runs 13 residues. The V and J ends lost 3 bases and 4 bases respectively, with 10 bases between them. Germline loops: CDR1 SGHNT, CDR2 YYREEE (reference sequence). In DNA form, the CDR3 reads TGTGCCAGCAGCTCGACAAGAACAGAGACCCAGTACTTC. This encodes CASSSTRTETQYF.

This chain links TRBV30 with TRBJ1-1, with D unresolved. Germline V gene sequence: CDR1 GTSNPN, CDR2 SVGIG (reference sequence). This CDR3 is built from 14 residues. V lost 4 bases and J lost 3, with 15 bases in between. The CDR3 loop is CAWTPGVGYTEAFF. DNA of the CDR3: TGTGCCTGGACTCCCGGAGTGGGCTACACTGAAGCTTTCTTT.

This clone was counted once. The CDR3 DNA is TGTGCCAGCTCACAAGTACAGGGAGACACTGGAAACACCATATATTTT. As protein: CASSQVQGDTGNTIYF. The rearrangement joins TRBV18 to TRBJ1-3; a possible D gene is TRBD1 (6 bases). The CDR3 sequence is 16 residues long. Germline V gives CDR1 KGHSH, CDR2 LQKENI. V was cut by 4 bases and J by 2 bases, with 15 bases left in between.

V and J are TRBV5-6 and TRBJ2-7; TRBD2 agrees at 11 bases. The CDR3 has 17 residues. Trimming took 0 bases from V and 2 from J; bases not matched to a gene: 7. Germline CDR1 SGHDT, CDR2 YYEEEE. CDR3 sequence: CASSLEPSGGPTYEQYF. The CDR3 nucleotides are TGTGCCAGCAGCTTGGAACCTAGCGGGGGGCCCACCTACGAGCAGTACTTC.

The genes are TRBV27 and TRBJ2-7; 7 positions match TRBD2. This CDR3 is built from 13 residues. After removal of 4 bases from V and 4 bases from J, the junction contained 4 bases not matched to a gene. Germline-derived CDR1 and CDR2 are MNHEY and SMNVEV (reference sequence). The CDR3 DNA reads TGTGCCAGCAGTTCAAGGGAGGGTTACGAGCAGTACTTC. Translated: CASSSREGYEQYF.

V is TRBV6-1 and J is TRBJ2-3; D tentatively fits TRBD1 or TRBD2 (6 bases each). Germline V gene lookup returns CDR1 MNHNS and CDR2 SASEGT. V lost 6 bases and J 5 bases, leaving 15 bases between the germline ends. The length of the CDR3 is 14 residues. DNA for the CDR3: TGTGCCAGCAGGGTCTTGGAGGGGGGAGATACGCAGTATTTT. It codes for CASRVLEGGDTQYF.

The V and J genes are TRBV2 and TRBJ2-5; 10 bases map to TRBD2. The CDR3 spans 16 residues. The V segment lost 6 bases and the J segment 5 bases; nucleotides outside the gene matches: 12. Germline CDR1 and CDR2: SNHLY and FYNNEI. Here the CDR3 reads CASSSAQAGGHETQYF. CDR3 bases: TGTGCCAGCAGCTCCGCTCAAGCGGGGGGGCATGAGACCCAGTACTTC.

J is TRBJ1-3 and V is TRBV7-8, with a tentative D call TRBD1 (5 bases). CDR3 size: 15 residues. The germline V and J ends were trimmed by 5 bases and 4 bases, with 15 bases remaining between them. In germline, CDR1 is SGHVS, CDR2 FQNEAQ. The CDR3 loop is CASSLQIGAGNTIYF. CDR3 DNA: TGTGCCAGCAGCCTACAGATAGGGGCGGGAAACACCATATATTTT.

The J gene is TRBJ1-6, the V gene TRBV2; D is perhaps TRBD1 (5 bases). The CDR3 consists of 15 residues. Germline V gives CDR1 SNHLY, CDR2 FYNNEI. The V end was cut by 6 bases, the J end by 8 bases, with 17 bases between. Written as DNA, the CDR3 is TGTGCCAGCAGGCCCCGGACATCTGGTTATTCACCCCTCCACTTT. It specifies CASRPRTSGYSPLHF.

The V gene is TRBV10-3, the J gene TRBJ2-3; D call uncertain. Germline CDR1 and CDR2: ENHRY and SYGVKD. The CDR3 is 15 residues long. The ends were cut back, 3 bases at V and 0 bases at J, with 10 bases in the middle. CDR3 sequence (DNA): TGTGCCATCAGTGACTTAGGAACTAGCACAGATACGCAGTATTTT. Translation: CAISDLGTSTDTQYF.

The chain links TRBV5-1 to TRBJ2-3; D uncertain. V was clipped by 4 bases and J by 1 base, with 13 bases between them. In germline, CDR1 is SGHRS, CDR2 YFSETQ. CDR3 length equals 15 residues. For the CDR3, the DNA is TGCGCCAGCAGCCCTGATGCCCCTGGCACAGATACGCAGTATTTT. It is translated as CASSPDAPGTDTQYF.

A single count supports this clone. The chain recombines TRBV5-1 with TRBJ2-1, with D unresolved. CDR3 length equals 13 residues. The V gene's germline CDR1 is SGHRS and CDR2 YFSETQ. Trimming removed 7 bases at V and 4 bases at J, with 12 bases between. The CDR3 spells CASWEGNYNEQFF. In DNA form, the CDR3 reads TGCGCCAGCTGGGAAGGGAATTACAATGAGCAGTTCTTC.

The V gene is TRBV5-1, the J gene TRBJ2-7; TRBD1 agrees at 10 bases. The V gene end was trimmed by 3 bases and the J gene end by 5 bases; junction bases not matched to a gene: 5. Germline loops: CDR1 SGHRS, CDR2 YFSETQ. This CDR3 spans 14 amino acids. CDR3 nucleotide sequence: TGCGCCAGCAGCTCGGGACAGGGGTTGAACGAGCAGTACTTC. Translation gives CASSSGQGLNEQYF.

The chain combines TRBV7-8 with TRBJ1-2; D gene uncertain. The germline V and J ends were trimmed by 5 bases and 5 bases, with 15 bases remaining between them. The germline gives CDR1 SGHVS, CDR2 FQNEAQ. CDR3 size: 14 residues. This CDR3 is CASSPTGEKYGYTF. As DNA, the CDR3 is TGTGCCAGCAGCCCTACCGGGGAGAAGTATGGCTACACCTTC.

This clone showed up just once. DNA for the CDR3: TGCGCCAGCAGCTCGGGAGGCAGCCAAGAGACCCAGTACTTC. Translated, it gives CASSSGGSQETQYF. V and J are TRBV5-1 and TRBJ2-5, with 7 nucleotides matching TRBD2. CDR1 is SGHRS, CDR2 YFSETQ, per germline. Germline trimming cut 3 bases from V and 1 base from J; bases unmatched to any gene: 3. CDR3 length: 14 amino acids.

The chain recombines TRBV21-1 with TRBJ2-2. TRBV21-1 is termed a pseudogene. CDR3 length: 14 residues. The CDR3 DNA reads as TGTGCCGGGCTTAAGGACGAGGCCACCGGGGAGCTGTTTTTT. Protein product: CAGLKDEATGELFF.

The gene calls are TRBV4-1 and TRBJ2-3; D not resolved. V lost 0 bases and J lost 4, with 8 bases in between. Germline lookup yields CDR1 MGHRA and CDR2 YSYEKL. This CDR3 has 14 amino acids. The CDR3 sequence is CASSQDGAADTQYF. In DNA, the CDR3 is TGCGCCAGCAGCCAAGATGGAGCAGCAGATACGCAGTATTTT.

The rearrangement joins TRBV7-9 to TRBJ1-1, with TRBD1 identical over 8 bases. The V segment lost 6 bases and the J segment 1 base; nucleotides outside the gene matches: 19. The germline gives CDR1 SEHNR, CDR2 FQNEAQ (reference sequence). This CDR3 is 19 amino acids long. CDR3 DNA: TGTGCCAGCAGACCCGGGAGCCCAGGGGGCTTAAGTGAGAACACTGAAGCTTTCTTT. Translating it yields CASRPGSPGGLSENTEAFF.

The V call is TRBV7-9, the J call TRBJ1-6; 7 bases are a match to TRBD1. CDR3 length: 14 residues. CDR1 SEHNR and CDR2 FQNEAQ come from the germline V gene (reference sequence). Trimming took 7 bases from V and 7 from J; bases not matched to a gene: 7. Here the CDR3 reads CASTLTGLNSPLHF. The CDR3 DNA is TGTGCCAGCACCCTGACAGGGCTCAATTCACCCCTCCACTTT.

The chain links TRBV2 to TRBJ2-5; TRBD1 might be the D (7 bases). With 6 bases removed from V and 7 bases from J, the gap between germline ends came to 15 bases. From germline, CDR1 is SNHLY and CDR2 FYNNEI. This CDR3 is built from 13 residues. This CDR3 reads CASSPGQGGTQYF. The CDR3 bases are TGTGCCAGCAGCCCTGGGCAGGGGGGGACCCAGTACTTC.

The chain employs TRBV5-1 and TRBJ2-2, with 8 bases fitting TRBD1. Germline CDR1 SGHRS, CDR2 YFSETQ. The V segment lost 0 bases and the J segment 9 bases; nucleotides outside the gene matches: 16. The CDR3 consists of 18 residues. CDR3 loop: CASSLEGQGARSGRELFF. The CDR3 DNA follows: TGCGCCAGCAGCTTGGAGGGGCAGGGGGCGCGAAGTGGCCGGGAGCTGTTTTTT.

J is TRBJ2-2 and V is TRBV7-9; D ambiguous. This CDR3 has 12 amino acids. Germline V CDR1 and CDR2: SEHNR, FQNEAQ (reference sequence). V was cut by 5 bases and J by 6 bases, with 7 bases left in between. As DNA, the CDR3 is TGTGCCAGCAGCGTTAGGGCCGGGGAGCTGTTTTTT. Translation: CASSVRAGELFF. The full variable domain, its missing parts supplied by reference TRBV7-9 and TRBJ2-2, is DTGVSQNPRHKITKRGQNVTFRCDPISEHNRLYWYRQTLGQGPEFLTYFQNEAQLEKSRLLSDRFSAERPKGSFSTLEIQRTEQGDSAMYLCASSVRAGELFFGEGSRLTVL.

CDR3 coding DNA: TGCAGCGTTGACGGTTCGGAGACCCAGTACTTC. It translates to CSVDGSETQYF. This chain links TRBV29-1 with TRBJ2-5, with D uncertain. The CDR3 loop spans 11 amino acids. The V and J ends lost 3 bases and 5 bases respectively, with 7 bases between them. Germline CDR1 is SQVTM and CDR2 is ANQGSEA.

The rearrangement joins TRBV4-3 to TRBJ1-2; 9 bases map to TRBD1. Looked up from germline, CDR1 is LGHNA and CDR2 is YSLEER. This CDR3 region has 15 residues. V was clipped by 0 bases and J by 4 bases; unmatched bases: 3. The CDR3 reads CASSQEGTGRYGYTF. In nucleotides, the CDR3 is TGCGCCAGCAGCCAAGAAGGGACAGGGCGCTATGGCTACACCTTC.